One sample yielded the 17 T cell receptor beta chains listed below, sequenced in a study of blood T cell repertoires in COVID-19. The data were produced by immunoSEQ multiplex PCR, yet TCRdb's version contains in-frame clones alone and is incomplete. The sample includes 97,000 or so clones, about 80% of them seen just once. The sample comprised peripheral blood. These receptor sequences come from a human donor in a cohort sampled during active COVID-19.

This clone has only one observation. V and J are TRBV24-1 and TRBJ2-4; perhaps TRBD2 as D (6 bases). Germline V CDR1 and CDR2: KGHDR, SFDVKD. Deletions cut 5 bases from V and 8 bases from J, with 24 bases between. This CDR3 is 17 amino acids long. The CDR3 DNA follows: TGTGCCACCAGTGCCAAGACTAGTTCCCGCGAAAAGGACATTCAGTACTTC. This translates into CATSAKTSSREKDIQYF.

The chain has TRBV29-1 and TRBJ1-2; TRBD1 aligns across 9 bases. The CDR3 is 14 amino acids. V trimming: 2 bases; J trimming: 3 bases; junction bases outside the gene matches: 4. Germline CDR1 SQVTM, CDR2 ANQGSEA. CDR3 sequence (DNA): TGCAGCGTTGAAAGACAGGGGGGGTACTATGGCTACACCTTC. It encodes CSVERQGGYYGYTF.

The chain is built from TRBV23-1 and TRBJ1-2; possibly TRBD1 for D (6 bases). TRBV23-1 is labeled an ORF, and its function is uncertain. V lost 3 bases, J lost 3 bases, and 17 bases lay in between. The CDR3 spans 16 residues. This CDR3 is CASSHRRGGPYYGYTF. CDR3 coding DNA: TGCGCCAGCAGTCACCGACGGGGGGGGCCTTACTATGGCTACACCTTC.

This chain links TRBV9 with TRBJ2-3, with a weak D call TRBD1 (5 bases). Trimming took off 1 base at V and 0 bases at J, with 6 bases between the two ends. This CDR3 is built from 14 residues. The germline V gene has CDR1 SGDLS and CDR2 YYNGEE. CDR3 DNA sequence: TGTGCCAGCAGCGTAACAGGCAGCACAGATACGCAGTATTTT. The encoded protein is CASSVTGSTDTQYF.

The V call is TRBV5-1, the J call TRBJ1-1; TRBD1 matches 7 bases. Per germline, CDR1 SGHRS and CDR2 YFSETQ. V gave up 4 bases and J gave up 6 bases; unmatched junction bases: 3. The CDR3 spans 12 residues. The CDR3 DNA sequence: TGCGCCAGCAGCCGGACAGGAGCTGAAGCTTTCTTT. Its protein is CASSRTGAEAFF.

Here the CDR3 DNA reads TGTGCCAGCAGCCATATGACACGGCCGAACTGGATCCCGAACACCATATATTTT. Translation: CASSHMTRPNWIPNTIYF. This chain connects TRBV9 to TRBJ1-3, with no clear D. V lost 4 bases to trimming and J lost 7 bases, with 27 bases between them. Germline CDR1 is SGDLS and CDR2 is YYNGEE. The CDR3 loop spans 18 amino acids.

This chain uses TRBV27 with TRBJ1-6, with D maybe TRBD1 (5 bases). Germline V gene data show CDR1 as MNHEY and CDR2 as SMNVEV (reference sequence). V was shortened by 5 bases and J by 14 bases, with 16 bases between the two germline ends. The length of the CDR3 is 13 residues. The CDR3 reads CASSLNRGLTLHF. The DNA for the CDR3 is TGTGCCAGCAGTCTAAATAGGGGACTTACCCTCCACTTT.

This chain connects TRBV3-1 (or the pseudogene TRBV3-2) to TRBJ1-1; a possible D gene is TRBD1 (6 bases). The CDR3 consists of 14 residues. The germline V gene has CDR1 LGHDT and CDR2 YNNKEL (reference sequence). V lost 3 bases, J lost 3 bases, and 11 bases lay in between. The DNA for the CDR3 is TGTGCCAGCAGCCATCAGGACAGTCACACTGAAGCTTTCTTT. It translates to CASSHQDSHTEAFF.

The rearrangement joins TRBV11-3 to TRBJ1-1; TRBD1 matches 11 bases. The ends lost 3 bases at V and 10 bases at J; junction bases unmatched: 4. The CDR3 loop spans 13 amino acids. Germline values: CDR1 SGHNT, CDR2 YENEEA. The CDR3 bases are TGTGCCAGCAGCTTGGACAGGGGGCTTGGAGCTTTCTTT. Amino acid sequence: CASSLDRGLGAFF.

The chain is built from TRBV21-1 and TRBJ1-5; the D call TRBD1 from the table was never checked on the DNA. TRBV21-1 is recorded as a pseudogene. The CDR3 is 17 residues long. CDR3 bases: TGTGCCAGCAGCGCGGCCTACAGGGGGGGTGGCAATCAGCCCCAGCATTTT. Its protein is CASSAAYRGGGNQPQHF.

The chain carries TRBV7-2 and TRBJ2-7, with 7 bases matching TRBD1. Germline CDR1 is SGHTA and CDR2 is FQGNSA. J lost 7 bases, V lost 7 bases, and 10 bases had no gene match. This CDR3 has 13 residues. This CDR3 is CASNRQGSREQYF. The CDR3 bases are TGTGCCAGCAACCGACAGGGATCTAGGGAGCAGTACTTC.

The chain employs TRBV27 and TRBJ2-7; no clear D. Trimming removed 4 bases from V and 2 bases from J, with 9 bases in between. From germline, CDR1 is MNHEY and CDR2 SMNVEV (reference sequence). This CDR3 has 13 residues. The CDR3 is CASSSSPPYEQYF. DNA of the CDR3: TGTGCCAGCAGTTCCTCCCCCCCCTACGAGCAGTACTTC.

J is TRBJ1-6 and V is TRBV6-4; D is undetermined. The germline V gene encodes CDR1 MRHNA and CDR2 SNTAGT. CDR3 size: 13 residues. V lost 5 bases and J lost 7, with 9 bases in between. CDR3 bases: TGTGCCAGCAGTATCGAGGGCAATTCACCCCTCCACTTT. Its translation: CASSIEGNSPLHF.

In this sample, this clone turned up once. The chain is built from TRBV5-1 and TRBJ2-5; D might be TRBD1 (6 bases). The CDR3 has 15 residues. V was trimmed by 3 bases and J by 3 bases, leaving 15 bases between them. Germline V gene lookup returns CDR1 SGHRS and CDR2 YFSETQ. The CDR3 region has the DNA TGCGCCAGCAGCTCCCAGGGGCGGGTAGAAGAGACCCAGTACTTC. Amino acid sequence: CASSSQGRVEETQYF.

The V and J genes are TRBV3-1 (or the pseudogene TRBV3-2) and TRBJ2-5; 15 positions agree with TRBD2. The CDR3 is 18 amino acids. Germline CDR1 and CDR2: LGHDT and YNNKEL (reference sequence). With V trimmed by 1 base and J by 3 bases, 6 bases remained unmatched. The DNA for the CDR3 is TGTGCCAGCAGCCAAGCCTACGGACTAGCGGGGGGGAAAGAGACCCAGTACTTC. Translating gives CASSQAYGLAGGKETQYF.

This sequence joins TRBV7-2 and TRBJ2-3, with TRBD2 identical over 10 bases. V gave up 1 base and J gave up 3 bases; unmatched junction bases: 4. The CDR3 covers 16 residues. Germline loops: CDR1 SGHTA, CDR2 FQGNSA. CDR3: CASSLVSSGGTDTQYF. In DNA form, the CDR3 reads TGTGCCAGCAGCTTAGTGTCTAGCGGGGGTACAGATACGCAGTATTTT.

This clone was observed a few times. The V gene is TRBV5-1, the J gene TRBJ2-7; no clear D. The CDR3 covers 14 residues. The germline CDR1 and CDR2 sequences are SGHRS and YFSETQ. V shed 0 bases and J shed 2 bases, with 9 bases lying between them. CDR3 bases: TGCGCCAGCAGCTTGGGGGCAGGCCCCTACGAGCAGTACTTC. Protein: CASSLGAGPYEQYF.